This T cell receptor (beta chain) was identified in a study of radiotherapy plus CTLA-4 blockade in lung cancer. Some clones are missing from TCRdb's copy, which holds only in-frame ones; the method was immunoSEQ multiplex PCR. Of 75,000 to 100,000 clones listed, 80% to 90% are singletons. Germline values: CDR1 LGHNT, CDR2 FRNRAP. V lost 2 bases and J 1 base, leaving 16 bases between the germline ends. This CDR3 region has 17 residues. This specimen consisted of peripheral blood, obtained from a patient treated with radiotherapy plus ipilimumab. The chain uses TRBV12-5 and TRBJ2-3; D not certain. This receptor was obtained from a human donor with non-small cell lung cancer that progressed on radiotherapy plus ipilimumab. Here the CDR3 DNA reads TGTGCTAGTGGTTTGAGCCATAGCAGAAGGGGCACAGATACGCAGTATTTT. It specifies CASGLSHSRRGTDTQYF. The complete variable domain, with remaining parts taken from reference TRBV12-5 and TRBJ2-3, reads DARVTQTPRHKVTEMGQEVTMRCQPILGHNTVFWYRQTMMQGLELLAYFRNRAPLDDSGMPKDRFSAEMPDATLATLKIQPSEPRDSAVYFCASGLSHSRRGTDTQYFGPGTRLTVL.